This T cell receptor beta chain was captured by sequencing in a study of blood T cell repertoires in COVID-19. The data were produced by immunoSEQ multiplex PCR, yet TCRdb's version contains in-frame clones alone and is incomplete. The sample records about 120,000 clones, 85% being singletons. The TCR sequence derives from an elderly man with acute or convalescent COVID-19. Source material: peripheral blood.

CDR3 bases: TGTGCCATCAGTGAGGGACTAGCGGGATCCCACGAGCAGTACTTC. It is translated as CAISEGLAGSHEQYF. The rearrangement links TRBV10-3 to TRBJ2-7; 12 positions match TRBD2. The CDR3 runs 15 residues. Germline V gene data show CDR1 as ENHRY and CDR2 as SYGVKD. Trimming removed 2 bases from V and 5 bases from J; junction bases left unmatched: 4.